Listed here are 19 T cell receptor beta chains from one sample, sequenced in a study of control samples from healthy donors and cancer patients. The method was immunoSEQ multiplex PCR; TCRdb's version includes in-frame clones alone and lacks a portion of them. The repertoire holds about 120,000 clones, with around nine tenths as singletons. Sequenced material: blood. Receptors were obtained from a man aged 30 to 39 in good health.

The chain's CDR3 is CASSLTSGVNTGELFF. CDR3 sequence (DNA): TGTGCCAGCAGCCTGACTAGCGGGGTAAACACCGGGGAGCTGTTTTTT. The genes are TRBV7-2 and TRBJ2-2, with 11 positions matching TRBD2. From germline, CDR1 is SGHTA and CDR2 FQGNSA. Losses at the gene ends were 5 bases for V and 2 bases for J; bases not matched to a gene: 4. The CDR3 spans 16 residues.

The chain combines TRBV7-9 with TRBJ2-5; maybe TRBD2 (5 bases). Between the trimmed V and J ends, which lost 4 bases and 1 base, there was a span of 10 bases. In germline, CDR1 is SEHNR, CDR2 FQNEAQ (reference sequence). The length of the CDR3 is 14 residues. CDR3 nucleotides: TGTGCCAGCAGCTCCCTCAGCGGCCAAGAGACCCAGTACTTC. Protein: CASSSLSGQETQYF.

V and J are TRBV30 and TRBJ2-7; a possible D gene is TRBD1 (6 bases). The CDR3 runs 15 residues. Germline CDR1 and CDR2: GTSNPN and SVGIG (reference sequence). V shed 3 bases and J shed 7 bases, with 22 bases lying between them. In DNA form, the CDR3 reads TGTGCCTGGAGATTTCTGACAGGTCCGAGGGGAGAGCAGTACTTC. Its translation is CAWRFLTGPRGEQYF.

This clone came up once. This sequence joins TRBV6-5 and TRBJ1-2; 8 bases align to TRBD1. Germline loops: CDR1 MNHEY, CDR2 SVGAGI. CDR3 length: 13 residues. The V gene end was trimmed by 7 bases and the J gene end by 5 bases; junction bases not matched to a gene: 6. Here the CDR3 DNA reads TGTGCCAGCAACTTGGACAGGGTGTATGGCTACACCTTC. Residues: CASNLDRVYGYTF.

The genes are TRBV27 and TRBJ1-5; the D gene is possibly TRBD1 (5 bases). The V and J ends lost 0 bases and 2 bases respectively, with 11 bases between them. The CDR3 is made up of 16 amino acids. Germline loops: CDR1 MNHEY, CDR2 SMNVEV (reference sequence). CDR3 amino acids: CASSLSSGLGNQPQHF. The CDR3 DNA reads TGTGCCAGCAGTTTATCCTCAGGGCTAGGCAATCAGCCCCAGCATTTT.

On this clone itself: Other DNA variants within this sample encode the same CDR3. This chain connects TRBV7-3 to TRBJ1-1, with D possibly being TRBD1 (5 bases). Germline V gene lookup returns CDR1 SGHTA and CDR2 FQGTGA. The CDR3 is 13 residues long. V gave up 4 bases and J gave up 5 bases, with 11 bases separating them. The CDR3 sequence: CASSYLGGTEAFF. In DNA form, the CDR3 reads TGTGCCAGCAGCTATCTCGGGGGAACTGAAGCTTTCTTT.

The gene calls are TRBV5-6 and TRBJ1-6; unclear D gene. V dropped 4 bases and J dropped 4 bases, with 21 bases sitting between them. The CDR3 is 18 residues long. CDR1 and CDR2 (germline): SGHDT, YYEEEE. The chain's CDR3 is CASSLVAGEGAYNSPLHF. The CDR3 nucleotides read TGTGCCAGCAGCCTAGTCGCTGGGGAGGGAGCGTATAATTCACCCCTCCACTTT.

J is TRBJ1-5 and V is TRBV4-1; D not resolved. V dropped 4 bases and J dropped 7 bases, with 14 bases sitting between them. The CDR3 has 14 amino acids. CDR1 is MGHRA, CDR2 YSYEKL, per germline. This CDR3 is CASSRGEGRQPQHF. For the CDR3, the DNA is TGCGCCAGCAGCCGCGGGGAAGGGCGGCAGCCCCAGCATTTT.

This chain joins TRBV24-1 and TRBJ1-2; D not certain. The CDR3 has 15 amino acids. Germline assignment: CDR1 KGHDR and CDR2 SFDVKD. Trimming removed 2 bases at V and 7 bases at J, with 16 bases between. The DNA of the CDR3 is TGTGCCACCAGTGATTCTACCAGGTCGGTCCGTGGCTACACCTTC. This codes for CATSDSTRSVRGYTF.

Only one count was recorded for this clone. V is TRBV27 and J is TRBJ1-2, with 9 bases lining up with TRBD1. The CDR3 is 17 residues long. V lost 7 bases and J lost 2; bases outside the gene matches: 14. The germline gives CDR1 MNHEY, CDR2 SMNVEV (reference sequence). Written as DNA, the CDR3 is TGTGCCAGCAAAATAAAGGAACGGGACAGGGAAAACTATGGCTACACCTTC. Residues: CASKIKERDRENYGYTF.

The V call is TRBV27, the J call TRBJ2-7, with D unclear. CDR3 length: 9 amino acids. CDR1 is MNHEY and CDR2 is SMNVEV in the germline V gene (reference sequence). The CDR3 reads CASFHERYV. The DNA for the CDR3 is TGTGCCAGCTTTCACGAGCGGTACGTC.

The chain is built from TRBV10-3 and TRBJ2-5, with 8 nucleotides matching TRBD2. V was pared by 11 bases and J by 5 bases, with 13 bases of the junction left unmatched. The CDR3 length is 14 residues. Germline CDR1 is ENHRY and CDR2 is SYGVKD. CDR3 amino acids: CAARPSGGRETQYF. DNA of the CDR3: TGTGCCGCCAGGCCAAGCGGGGGACGGGAGACCCAGTACTTC.

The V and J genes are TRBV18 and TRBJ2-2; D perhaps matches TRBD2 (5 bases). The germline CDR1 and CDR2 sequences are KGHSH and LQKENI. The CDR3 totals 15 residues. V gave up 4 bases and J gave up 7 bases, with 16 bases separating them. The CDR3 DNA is TGTGCCAGCTCACTTATAGCTCCTCGGGACGGGGAGCTGTTTTTT. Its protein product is CASSLIAPRDGELFF.

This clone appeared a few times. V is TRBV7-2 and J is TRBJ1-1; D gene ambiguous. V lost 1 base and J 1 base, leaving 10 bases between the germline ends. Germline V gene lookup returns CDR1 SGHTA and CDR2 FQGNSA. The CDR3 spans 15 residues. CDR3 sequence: CASSLERQQNTEAFF. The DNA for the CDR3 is TGTGCCAGCAGCTTAGAGCGCCAGCAGAACACTGAAGCTTTCTTT.

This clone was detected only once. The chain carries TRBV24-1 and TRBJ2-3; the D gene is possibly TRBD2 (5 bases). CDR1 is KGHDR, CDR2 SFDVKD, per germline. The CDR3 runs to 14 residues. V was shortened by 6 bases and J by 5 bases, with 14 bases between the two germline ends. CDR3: CATSSNREEDTQYF. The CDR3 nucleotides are TGTGCCACCAGTTCAAACCGGGAAGAAGATACGCAGTATTTT.

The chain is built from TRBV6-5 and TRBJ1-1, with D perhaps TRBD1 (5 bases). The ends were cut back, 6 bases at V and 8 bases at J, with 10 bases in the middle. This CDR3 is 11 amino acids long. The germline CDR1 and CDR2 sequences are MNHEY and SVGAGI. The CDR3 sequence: CASSHRGEAFF. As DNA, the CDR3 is TGTGCCAGCAGCCACCGGGGGGAAGCTTTCTTT.

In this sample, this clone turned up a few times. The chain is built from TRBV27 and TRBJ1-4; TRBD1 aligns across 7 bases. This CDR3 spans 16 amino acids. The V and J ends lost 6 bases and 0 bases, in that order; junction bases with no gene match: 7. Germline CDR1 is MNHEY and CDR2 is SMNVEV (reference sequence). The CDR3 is CASSPTGTATNEKLFF. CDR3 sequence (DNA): TGTGCCAGCAGCCCCACCGGGACAGCAACTAATGAAAAACTGTTTTTT.

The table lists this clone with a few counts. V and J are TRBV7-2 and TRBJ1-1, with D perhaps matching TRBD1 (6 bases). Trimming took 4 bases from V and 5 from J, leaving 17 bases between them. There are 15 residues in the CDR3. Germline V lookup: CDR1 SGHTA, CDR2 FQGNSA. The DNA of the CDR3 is TGTGCCAGCAGCTCCATTACAGGGTATTGGACTGAAGCTTTCTTT. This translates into CASSSITGYWTEAFF.

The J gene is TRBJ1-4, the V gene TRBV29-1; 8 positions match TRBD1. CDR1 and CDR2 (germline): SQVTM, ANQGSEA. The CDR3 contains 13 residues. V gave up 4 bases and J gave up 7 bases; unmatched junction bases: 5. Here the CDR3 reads CSVATGGVEKLFF. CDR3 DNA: TGCAGCGTTGCAACAGGGGGGGTTGAAAAACTGTTTTTT.